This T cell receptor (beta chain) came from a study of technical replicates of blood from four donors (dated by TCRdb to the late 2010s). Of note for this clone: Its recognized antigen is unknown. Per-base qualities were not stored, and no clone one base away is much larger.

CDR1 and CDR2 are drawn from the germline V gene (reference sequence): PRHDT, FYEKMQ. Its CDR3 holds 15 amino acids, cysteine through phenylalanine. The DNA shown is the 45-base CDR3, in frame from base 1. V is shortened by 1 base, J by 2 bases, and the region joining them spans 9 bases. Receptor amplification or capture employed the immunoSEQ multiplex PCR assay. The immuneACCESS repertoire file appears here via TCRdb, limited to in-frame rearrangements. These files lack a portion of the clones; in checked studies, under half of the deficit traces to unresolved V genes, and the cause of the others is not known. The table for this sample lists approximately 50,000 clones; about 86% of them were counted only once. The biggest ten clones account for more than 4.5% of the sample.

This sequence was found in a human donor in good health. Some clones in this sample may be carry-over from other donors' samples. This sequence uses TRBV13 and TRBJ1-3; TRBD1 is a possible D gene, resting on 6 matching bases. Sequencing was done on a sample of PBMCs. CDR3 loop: CASSLEGGPGNTIYF. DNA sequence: TGTGCCAGCAGCTTAGAGGGGGGGCCTGGAAACACCATATATTTT.